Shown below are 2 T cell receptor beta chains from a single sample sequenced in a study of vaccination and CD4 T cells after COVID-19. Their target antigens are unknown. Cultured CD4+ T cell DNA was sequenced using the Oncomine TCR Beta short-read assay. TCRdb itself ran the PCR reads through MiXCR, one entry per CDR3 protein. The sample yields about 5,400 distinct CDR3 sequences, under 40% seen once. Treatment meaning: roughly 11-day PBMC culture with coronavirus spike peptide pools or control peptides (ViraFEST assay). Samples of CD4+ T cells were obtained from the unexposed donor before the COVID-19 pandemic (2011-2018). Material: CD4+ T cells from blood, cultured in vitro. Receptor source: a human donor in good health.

CDR3 residues: CSARGTDMGGYTF. The CDR3 nucleotides are TGCAGTGCTAGGGGTACCGACATGGGTGGCTACACCTTC. The rearrangement links TRBV20-1 to TRBJ1-2; no clear D. The CDR3 consists of 13 residues. The V gene's germline CDR1 is DFQATT and CDR2 SNEGSKA (reference sequence). Trimming removed 3 bases from V and 7 bases from J, with 15 bases in between.

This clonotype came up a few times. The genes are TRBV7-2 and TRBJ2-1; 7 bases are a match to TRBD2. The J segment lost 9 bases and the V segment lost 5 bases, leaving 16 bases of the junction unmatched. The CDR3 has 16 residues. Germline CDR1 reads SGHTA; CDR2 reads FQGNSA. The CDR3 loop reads CASSPFRGDPNSEQFF. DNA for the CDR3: TGTGCCAGCAGCCCATTTCGGGGGGACCCAAACAGTGAGCAGTTCTTC.